The 13 T cell receptor beta chains below were found in one sample sequenced in a study of cytomegalovirus exposure and HLA in healthy donors. It was with 60 Vbeta and 13 Jbeta primers that the PCR ran. Sequencing used immunoSEQ multiplex PCR; TCRdb keeps in-frame clones, though not all of them. Of some 81,000 clones listed, over 60% are singletons. The sequenced sample was PBMCs. These receptors were taken from a woman aged 40 to 50 in good health and CMV-seropositive.

V and J are TRBV28 and TRBJ2-7; 8 bases fit TRBD1. CDR1 and CDR2 from the germline V gene are MDHEN and SYDVKM. V dropped 6 bases and J dropped 3; count of bases not matched to a gene: 10. CDR3 length: 15 residues. The CDR3 nucleotides read TGTGCCAGCAGCCCCCGCGGGACAGGAATCTACGAGCAGTACTTC. Encoded protein: CASSPRGTGIYEQYF.

This clone was observed a few times. The rearrangement links TRBV27 to TRBJ2-3; 10 bases map to TRBD2. V was pared by 7 bases and J by 0 bases, with 7 bases of the junction left unmatched. The CDR3 has 16 residues. From germline, CDR1 is MNHEY and CDR2 SMNVEV (reference sequence). The CDR3 reads CASNKLAGTSTDTQYF. DNA of the CDR3: TGTGCCAGCAACAAACTAGCGGGGACTAGCACAGATACGCAGTATTTT.

About this clone itself: This CDR3 fails to terminate in the conserved phenylalanine or tryptophan, so it likely reflects a read error. V is TRBV5-6 and J is TRBJ1-2; D perhaps matches TRBD1 (5 bases). The CDR3 has 11 amino acids. Germline V gene data show CDR1 as SGHDT and CDR2 as YYEEEE. Deletions cut 3 bases from V and 7 bases from J, with 7 bases between. CDR3 DNA: TGTGCCAGCAGCTCAGGGTTTGGCTACACCCTC. It codes for CASSSGFGYTL.

The genes are TRBV2 and TRBJ2-7; D gene uncertain. Trimming left V 7 bases short and J 6 bases short, with 7 bases between. The CDR3 contains 10 residues. The germline gives CDR1 SNHLY, CDR2 FYNNEI. CDR3 in DNA: TGTGCCAGCATTTTTCGCGAGCAGTACTTC. It yields the protein CASIFREQYF.

This clone was counted a single time. The chain uses TRBV5-4 and TRBJ2-3; a weak D match, TRBD2 (6 bases). Germline lookup yields CDR1 SGHNT and CDR2 YYREEE (reference sequence). V lost 4 bases, J lost 4 bases, and 13 bases lay in between. The CDR3 spans 14 residues. DNA of the CDR3: TGTGCCAGCAGCCGCGTCGGGGGATCAGATACGCAGTATTTT. This gives the protein CASSRVGGSDTQYF.

In this sample, this clone turned up a few times. This chain joins TRBV5-4 and TRBJ1-6; D not resolved. Trimming stripped 3 bases from V and 6 bases from J, with 13 bases between. The CDR3 length is 15 residues. The V gene's germline CDR1 is SGHNT and CDR2 YYREEE (reference sequence). The CDR3 loop is CASSYSGVSNSPLHF. The CDR3 DNA follows: TGTGCCAGCAGCTACTCCGGGGTTAGTAATTCACCCCTCCACTTT.

This clone appeared many times. This chain links TRBV29-1 with TRBJ2-1; 9 bases fit TRBD1. V lost 6 bases, J lost 3 bases, and 15 bases stayed unmatched. The CDR3 is 17 residues long. CDR1 and CDR2 (germline): SQVTM, ANQGSEA. The CDR3 sequence: CSVTQELTGGLYNEQFF. CDR3 in DNA: TGCAGCGTCACCCAGGAACTGACAGGGGGGCTCTACAATGAGCAGTTCTTC.

The V call is TRBV11-2, the J call TRBJ1-2, with TRBD1 as a possible D gene (6 bases). The CDR3 runs to 13 residues. V was shortened by 3 bases and J by 4 bases, with 9 bases between the two germline ends. CDR1 and CDR2 (germline): SGHAT, FQNNGV. Here the CDR3 reads CASSFDRIYGYTF. CDR3 in DNA: TGTGCCAGCAGCTTCGACAGGATCTATGGCTACACCTTC.

V and J are TRBV27 and TRBJ2-1, with 9 nucleotides matching TRBD2. Germline CDR1 and CDR2: MNHEY and SMNVEV (reference sequence). Trimming took 3 bases from V and 4 from J; bases not matched to a gene: 13. This CDR3 is 18 amino acids long. CDR3 in amino acids: CASSLKGGRAVSYNEQFF. DNA of the CDR3: TGTGCCAGCAGTTTGAAAGGCGGGAGGGCCGTCTCTTACAATGAGCAGTTCTTC.

The gene calls are TRBV2 and TRBJ2-4; 11 bases match TRBD2. Per the germline V gene, CDR1 is SNHLY and CDR2 is FYNNEI. The CDR3 runs 17 residues. The trim removed 3 bases at V and 1 base at J, leaving 5 bases unmatched. The CDR3 DNA reads as TGTGCCAGCAGTGAGACTAGCGGGAATGTGGCCAAAAACATTCAGTACTTC. Its protein product is CASSETSGNVAKNIQYF.

This chain links TRBV10-3 with TRBJ1-6; the match to TRBD1 covers 10 bases. Unmatched junction bases numbered 4, after V lost 3 bases and J lost 8 bases. Germline V gene sequence: CDR1 ENHRY, CDR2 SYGVKD. The length of the CDR3 is 15 residues. CDR3 sequence reads: CAISERQGADSPLHF. Here the CDR3 DNA reads TGTGCCATCAGTGAACGACAGGGGGCTGATTCACCCCTCCACTTT.

The chain joins TRBV10-3 to TRBJ1-2, with D unclear. Trimming removed 2 bases from V and 6 bases from J, with 7 bases in between. This CDR3 is built from 12 residues. Germline loops: CDR1 ENHRY, CDR2 SYGVKD. CDR3: CAISEGPDGYTF. CDR3 nucleotides: TGTGCCATCAGTGAGGGGCCGGATGGCTACACCTTC.

The chain joins TRBV5-1 to TRBJ2-7; D is perhaps TRBD1 (6 bases). The V and J ends lost 4 bases and 4 bases respectively, with 9 bases between them. Germline CDR1 SGHRS, CDR2 YFSETQ. This CDR3 has 12 amino acids. The CDR3 protein is CASSIQGYEQYF. For the CDR3, the DNA is TGCGCCAGCAGCATACAGGGATACGAGCAGTACTTC.